This TCR beta chain was identified during a study of cytomegalovirus exposure and HLA in healthy donors. The PCR was carried out with 60 Vbeta primers and 13 Jbeta primers. Assay: immunoSEQ multiplex PCR; the TCRdb copy retains only in-frame clones and omits some. The sample yields about 240,000 clones, 80% to 85% seen once. J gave up 1 base and V 5 bases, and 7 bases lay outside the gene matches. Germline V CDR1 and CDR2: SGHTA, FQGNSA. This CDR3 is built from 16 residues. As for the donors, each was a healthy bone marrow donor. This receptor was taken from a woman aged 60-75 years in good health and CMV-seropositive. V is TRBV7-2 and J is TRBJ2-3; 9 bases agree with TRBD1. Sample: PBMCs. CDR3 in DNA: TGTGCCAGCAGCCGAGGACAGGGGTCTGGCACAGATACGCAGTATTTT. Translating it yields CASSRGQGSGTDTQYF. Drawing the rest from reference TRBV7-2 and TRBJ2-3, the complete variable domain is GAGVSQSPSNKVTEKGKDVELRCDPISGHTALYWYRQSLGQGLEFLIYFQGNSAPDKSGLPSDRFSAERTGGSVSTLTIQRTQQEDSAVYLCASSRGQGSGTDTQYFGPGTRLTVL.